These 7 T cell receptor beta chains originate from one sample sequenced in a study of blood T cell repertoires in COVID-19. Measured with immunoSEQ multiplex PCR; TCRdb has only the in-frame clones, and not every one. The data contain over 150,000 clones, 87% of them singletons. The sequenced sample was PBMCs or T cells enriched from blood (not recorded which). The receptor source for this set is a woman in her twenties or thirties who had recovered from COVID-19.

The CDR3 sequence: CASSSYGPGQLNTEAFF. The CDR3 DNA sequence: TGTGCCAGCTCATCCTATGGGCCGGGACAACTGAACACTGAAGCTTTCTTT. The V gene is TRBV18, the J gene TRBJ1-1, with a tentative D call TRBD1 (6 bases). Germline V gene lookup returns CDR1 KGHSH and CDR2 LQKENI. The V end lost 5 bases, the J end lost 0 bases, and 19 bases lay between the germline ends. CDR3 length: 17 amino acids.

V and J are TRBV18 and TRBJ2-7; TRBD2 agrees at 9 bases. The CDR3 loop spans 17 amino acids. CDR1 and CDR2 from the germline V gene are KGHSH and LQKENI. V was pared by 3 bases and J by 2 bases, with 11 bases of the junction left unmatched. In nucleotides, the CDR3 is TGTGCCAGCTCACCGCGAGGTGGTAGCGGGAGCACCTACGAGCAGTACTTC. Residues: CASSPRGGSGSTYEQYF.

V usage is TRBV7-2 and J usage is TRBJ1-1; tentatively, D is TRBD1 (5 bases). The V gene lost 4 bases and the J gene lost 5 bases, with 11 bases spanning the gap. The CDR3 has 13 amino acids. Per germline, CDR1 SGHTA and CDR2 FQGNSA. For the CDR3, the DNA is TGTGCCAGCAGCTCCTCGGGGGAAACTGAAGCTTTCTTT. Protein sequence: CASSSSGETEAFF.

The chain recombines TRBV27 with TRBJ1-5, with a possible D match to TRBD1 (6 bases). The CDR3 sequence is 14 residues long. Trimming pared 2 bases from V and 7 bases from J, leaving 12 bases between. From germline, CDR1 is MNHEY and CDR2 SMNVEV (reference sequence). CDR3 in DNA: TGTGCCAGCAGTTTAACCCGGACAGCCCAGCCCCAGCATTTT. Translating it yields CASSLTRTAQPQHF.

The V and J genes are TRBV5-6 and TRBJ2-2; D gene uncertain. The CDR3 has 15 residues. CDR1 and CDR2 (germline): SGHDT, YYEEEE. V lost 2 bases and J lost 2, with 10 bases in between. This chain's CDR3 is CASSFWARNTGELFF. Written as DNA, the CDR3 is TGTGCCAGCAGCTTTTGGGCAAGAAACACCGGGGAGCTGTTTTTT.

The chain uses TRBV5-4 and TRBJ1-1, with D perhaps matching TRBD1 (5 bases). V was trimmed by 7 bases and J by 3 bases, leaving 13 bases between them. This CDR3 is 13 amino acids long. The germline gives CDR1 SGHNT, CDR2 YYREEE (reference sequence). CDR3 sequence: CASSGGGDTEAFF. DNA for the CDR3: TGTGCCAGCTCGGGGGGAGGGGACACTGAAGCTTTCTTT.

This chain connects TRBV2 to TRBJ1-3; the D is unclear. With 6 bases removed from V and 0 bases from J, the gap between germline ends came to 6 bases. The CDR3 contains 13 residues. Per germline, CDR1 SNHLY and CDR2 FYNNEI. In nucleotides, the CDR3 is TGTGCCAGCAGCCCTCGCTCTGGAAACACCATATATTTT. Its translation is CASSPRSGNTIYF.